The sequence of this T cell receptor (beta chain) was determined in a study of blood T cell repertoires in COVID-19. The method was immunoSEQ multiplex PCR; TCRdb's version includes in-frame clones alone and lacks a portion of them. The repertoire has more than 300,000 clones, around 87% of them found once; the top ten carry 8% to 13%. The length of the CDR3 is 17 residues. V was pared by 5 bases and J by 6 bases, with 19 bases of the junction left unmatched. Germline V gene data show CDR1 as MNHNY and CDR2 as SVGAGI (reference sequence). The sequence came from a woman in her twenties or thirties with COVID-19, enrolled during active disease. The chain joins TRBV6-6 to TRBJ2-7, with TRBD2 matching 7 bases. The material sequenced was peripheral blood. The CDR3 DNA follows: TGTGCCAGCAGTCGCTACCCCGGTACAGCGGGATTTAGCGAGCAGTACTTC. Translation: CASSRYPGTAGFSEQYF.